Below are 10 T cell receptor beta chains sequenced from a single sample in a study of blood T cell repertoires in COVID-19. The assay was immunoSEQ multiplex PCR, and TCRdb's table has in-frame clones only and misses some. Of some 200,000 clones in the sample, 65% to 90% were seen once. The sample consisted of PBMCs or T cells enriched from blood (not recorded which). The source is a woman aged 55-70 years with acute COVID-19.

The chain links TRBV7-9 to TRBJ2-1, with TRBD2 identical over 9 bases. Germline loops: CDR1 SEHNR, CDR2 FQNEAQ (reference sequence). The CDR3 sequence is 16 residues long. V lost 2 bases and J lost 4; bases outside the gene matches: 6. The CDR3: CASSLLRTSDYNEQFF. CDR3 DNA sequence: TGTGCCAGCAGCTTACTCCGGACTAGCGATTACAATGAGCAGTTCTTC.

The chain carries TRBV12-3 or TRBV12-4 and TRBJ1-2; a possible D gene is TRBD1 (5 bases). Trimming removed 6 bases from V and 7 bases from J, with 15 bases in between. This CDR3 region has 13 residues. The CDR3 region is CASSPGGSLGYTF. In nucleotides, the CDR3 is TGTGCCAGCAGCCCCGGGGGGAGCCTTGGCTACACCTTC.

This chain joins TRBV10-3 and TRBJ2-7; D may be TRBD2 (5 bases). The V end was cut by 7 bases, the J end by 3 bases, with 13 bases between. Looked up from germline, CDR1 is ENHRY and CDR2 is SYGVKD. The CDR3 has 13 amino acids. The CDR3 sequence: CAITPSSGYEQYF. In DNA, the CDR3 is TGTGCCATCACCCCCTCGAGCGGCTACGAGCAGTACTTC.

This clone was observed a few times. The chain is built from TRBV7-2 and TRBJ1-3, with no clear D. The germline V gene has CDR1 SGHTA and CDR2 FQGNSA. This CDR3 comprises 13 residues. This CDR3 reads CASGADSGNTIYF. Written as DNA, the CDR3 is TGTGCAAGCGGAGCGGACTCTGGAAACACCATATATTTT. Combining the CDR3 with reference TRBV7-2 and TRBJ1-3 gives the whole variable domain GAGVSQSPSNKVTEKGKDVELRCDPISGHTALYWYRQSLGQGLEFLIYFQGNSAPDKSGLPSDRFSAERTGGSVSTLTIQRTQQEDSAVYLCASGADSGNTIYFGEGSWLTVV.

This clone turned up a few times. The chain carries TRBV5-4 and TRBJ1-2; 8 nucleotides line up with TRBD1. In germline, CDR1 is SGHNT, CDR2 YYREEE (reference sequence). The V and J ends lost 5 bases and 8 bases, in that order; junction bases with no gene match: 11. This CDR3 spans 14 amino acids. The CDR3 DNA follows: TGTGCCAGCAGGTTACAGCAGGGGGCGAAAGGCTACACCTTC. Translating gives CASRLQQGAKGYTF.

The chain uses TRBV3-1 (or the pseudogene TRBV3-2) and TRBJ2-5; no clear D gene. The germline V and J ends were trimmed by 2 bases and 9 bases, with 7 bases remaining between them. The CDR3 has 11 amino acids. Germline lookup yields CDR1 LGHDT and CDR2 YNNKEL (reference sequence). The CDR3 region is CASSQSSAQYF. The CDR3 region has the DNA TGTGCCAGCAGCCAATCCTCGGCCCAGTACTTC.

The chain employs TRBV28 and TRBJ1-2; perhaps TRBD1 as D (6 bases). V gave up 5 bases and J gave up 1 base, with 14 bases separating them. In germline, CDR1 is MDHEN, CDR2 SYDVKM. The length of the CDR3 is 15 residues. Here the CDR3 DNA reads TGTGCCAGCAGTCGCCCGGACAGTTTTAACTATGGCTACACCTTC. Residues: CASSRPDSFNYGYTF.

This chain connects TRBV7-9 to TRBJ2-1, with 11 bases aligning to TRBD2. CDR1 is SEHNR, CDR2 FQNEAQ, per germline (reference sequence). V was pared by 3 bases and J by 8 bases, with 3 bases of the junction left unmatched. This CDR3 is built from 14 residues. In DNA, the CDR3 is TGTGCCAGCAGCTTTAGCGGGAGGGCCGATGAGCAGTTCTTC. Protein sequence: CASSFSGRADEQFF.

V and J are TRBV18 and TRBJ2-1; 7 nucleotides match TRBD2. V shed 1 base, J shed 1 base, and the junction held 7 bases outside the gene matches. Germline V lookup: CDR1 KGHSH, CDR2 LQKENI. The CDR3 contains 17 residues. CDR3 amino acids: CASSPRSGGGSYNEQFF. CDR3 DNA sequence: TGTGCCAGCTCACCACGGTCCGGGGGAGGGTCCTACAATGAGCAGTTCTTC.

This chain uses TRBV18 with TRBJ2-2; D not certain. Germline V gives CDR1 KGHSH, CDR2 LQKENI. Trimming stripped 0 bases from V and 4 bases from J, with 21 bases between. CDR3 length: 19 amino acids. Written as DNA, the CDR3 is TGTGCCAGCTCACCACCGCCTGAAGGTCAGGCGCGAATCACCGGGGAGCTGTTTTTT. Its translation: CASSPPPEGQARITGELFF. Based on the CDR3 plus reference TRBV18 and TRBJ2-2, the full variable domain is NAGVMQNPRHLVRRRGQEARLRCSPMKGHSHVYWYRQLPEEGLKFMVYLQKENIIDESGMPKERFSAEFPKEGPSILRIQQVVRGDSAAYFCASSPPPEGQARITGELFFGEGSRLTVL.